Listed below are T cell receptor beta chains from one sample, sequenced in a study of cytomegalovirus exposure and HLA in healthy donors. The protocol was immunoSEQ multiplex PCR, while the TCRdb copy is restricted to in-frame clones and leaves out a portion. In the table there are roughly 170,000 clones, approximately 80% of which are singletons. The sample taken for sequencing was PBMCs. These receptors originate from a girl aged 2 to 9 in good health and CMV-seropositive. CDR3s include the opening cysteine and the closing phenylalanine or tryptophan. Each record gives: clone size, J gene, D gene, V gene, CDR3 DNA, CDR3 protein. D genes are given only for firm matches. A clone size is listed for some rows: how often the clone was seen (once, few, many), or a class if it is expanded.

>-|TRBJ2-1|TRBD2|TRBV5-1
TGCGCCAGCAGCTTGGAAGCGGGAAAGGGTTCTGAGTTCTTC
CASSLEAGKGSEFF
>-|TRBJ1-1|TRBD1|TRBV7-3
TGTGCCAGCAGTCACACCCACAGACAGGGGGCACGACGCACTGAAGCTTTCTTT
CASSHTHRQGARRTEAFF
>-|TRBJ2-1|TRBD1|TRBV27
TGTGCCAGCAGTTTAGCAATTCCGGGACAGGGTTTCTACAATGAGCAGTTCTTC
CASSLAIPGQGFYNEQFF
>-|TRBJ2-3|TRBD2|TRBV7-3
TGTGCCAGCAGCTTGGGCCTAGCGGGGAAAGATACGCAGTATTTT
CASSLGLAGKDTQYF
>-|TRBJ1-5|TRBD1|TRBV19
TGTGCCAGTAGTCGAACAGGGGGCCAGCCCCAGCATTTT
CASSRTGGQPQHF
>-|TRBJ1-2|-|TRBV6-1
TGTGCCAGCAACCCGGACAGATCCTTGTGGGGCTACACCTTC
CASNPDRSLWGYTF
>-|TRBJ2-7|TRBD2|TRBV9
TGTGCCAGCAGCGTAGGACTAGCGGGAGGTCTCCACGAGCAGTACTTC
CASSVGLAGGLHEQYF
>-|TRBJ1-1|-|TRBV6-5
TGTGCCAGCAGTTACGGGGGGACTGAAGCTTTCTTT
CASSYGGTEAFF
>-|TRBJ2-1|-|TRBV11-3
TGTGCCAGCAGCTATTTGGGCCCCAATAGGTCCTACAATGAGCAGTTCTTC
CASSYLGPNRSYNEQFF
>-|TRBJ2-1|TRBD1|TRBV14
TGTGCCAGCAGCCTTATAATTTACAGGGGGTGTGAGCAGTTCTTC
CASSLIIYRGCEQFF
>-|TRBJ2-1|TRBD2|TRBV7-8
TGTGCCAGCAGCTTAAGAGGGAGGGTTAGCACCTATGAGCAGTTCTTC
CASSLRGRVSTYEQFF
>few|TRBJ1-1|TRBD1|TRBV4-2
TGTGCCAGCAGCCAGAGCGACAGGGGGCAGGGCACTGAAGCTTTCTTT
CASSQSDRGQGTEAFF
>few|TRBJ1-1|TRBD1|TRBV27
TGTGCCAGCAGGAACAGGGGTGGTAACACTGAAGCTTTCTTT
CASRNRGGNTEAFF
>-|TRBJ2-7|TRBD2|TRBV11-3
TGTGCCAGCAGCTCGCGGGGGGCAGGGTTAGGAAGCACCGATAAGTACGAGCAGTACTTC
CASSSRGAGLGSTDKYEQYF
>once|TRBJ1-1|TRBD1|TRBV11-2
TGTGCCAGCAGCGTACATGACAGGGAATCAGCTTTCTTT
CASSVHDRESAFF
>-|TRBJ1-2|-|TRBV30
TGTGTTTGGAGAGACCGGGGGGCGGCCCGCGGCTACACCTTC
CVWRDRGAARGYTF
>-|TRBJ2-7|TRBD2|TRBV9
TGTGCCAGCAGCGCCGGGACTAGCGACCCCTACGAGCAGTACTTC
CASSAGTSDPYEQYF
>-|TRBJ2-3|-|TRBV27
TGTGCCAGCAGTTTATCTCGGGGTTACACAGATACGCAGTATTTT
CASSLSRGYTDTQYF
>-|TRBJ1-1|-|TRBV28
TGTGCCAGCAGGACCCCGAGACTAGCTTTCTTT
CASRTPRLAFF
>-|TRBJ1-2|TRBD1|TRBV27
TGTGCCAGCAGTTTAAACCAGGGGGTTCGCTATGGCTACACCTTC
CASSLNQGVRYGYTF
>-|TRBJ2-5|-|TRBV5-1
TGCGCCAGCAGCTTGAAAGGGGCAGGGGACCCCCAAGAGACCCAGTACTTC
CASSLKGAGDPQETQYF
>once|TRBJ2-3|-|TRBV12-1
TGTGCCAGCAGCTCGGGGACTAGCGGGAGGGCGGGTACAGATACGCAGTATTTT
CASSSGTSGRAGTDTQYF